This T cell receptor beta chain was observed in a study of shared clonotypes between healthy human individuals. The ends were cut back, 2 bases at V and 3 bases at J, with 20 bases in the middle. The CDR3 consists of 17 residues. Germline V gene sequence: CDR1 SGHVS, CDR2 FQNEAQ. Unsorted PBMC DNA underwent sequencing on ten immunoSEQ deep assay plates. Data came from immunoSEQ multiplex PCR; TCRdb stores just in-frame clones and leaves some out. The data contain more than 400,000 clones, roughly 80% of them singletons. The sequenced material came from PBMCs. The sequence was obtained from a woman between 35 and 50 years old in good health. Some clones in this sample may be carry-over from other donors' samples. The chain uses TRBV7-8 and TRBJ2-7, with D perhaps matching TRBD1 (6 bases). The CDR3 is CASSLYHGQNALYEQYF. The CDR3 bases are TGTGCCAGCAGCTTATACCATGGACAGAATGCCCTCTACGAGCAGTACTTC.